The entry that follows covers one T cell receptor (beta chain) sequence. The data are from a study of blood T cell repertoires in COVID-19. Study overall: From T cells, B-cell-depleted T cells, or PBMCs came the material, which was cDNA or gDNA.

Participant ages covered roughly 18 to 90 years across 24 US areas. Trimming cost V 3 bases and J 0 bases; bases outside gene matches: 6. This CDR3 is 17 amino acids long. In germline, CDR1 is LNHNV, CDR2 YYDKDF (reference sequence). Original methodology: From reference gene primer amplification, estimates of nucleated cell counts were derived. Method: immunoSEQ multiplex PCR; TCRdb's copy keeps in-frame clones and lacks some. V, J and clone size were drawn from that table, and D and trimming were deduced from the DNA. The sample holds roughly 68,000 clones; 88% are singletons and the top ten take over 9%.

V is TRBV15 and J is TRBJ2-4; TRBD2 agrees at 9 bases. The sequence was collected from a middle-aged woman who had recovered from COVID-19. The material sequenced was PBMCs or T cells enriched from blood (not recorded which). CDR3 loop: CATSRIAGAQAKNIQYF. Written as DNA, the CDR3 is TGTGCCACCAGCAGGATAGCGGGGGCCCAAGCCAAAAACATTCAGTACTTC.